This T cell receptor beta chain was captured by sequencing in a study of CD4 T cells in relation to SARS-CoV-2 and coronaviruses. Study-level information: TCR beta CDR3s were sequenced after roughly nine-day antigen culture of PBMCs. Broader study findings: This crossreactivity analysis covered spike protein alone, no other viral proteins.

The CDR3 has 15 residues. Between the trimmed V and J ends, which lost 0 bases and 6 bases, there was a span of 13 bases. Germline values: CDR1 SGHKS, CDR2 YYEKEE (reference sequence). With regard to this clone: The antigen remains unidentified.

The repertoire was sequenced with immunoSEQ multiplex PCR; TCRdb's copy has only in-frame clones and lacks some. The data show about 41,000 clones, approximately 80% seen once. Naive or memory CD4+ cells were cultured 1:1 with T cell-depleted PBMCs plus CEF. This chain joins TRBV5-5 and TRBJ2-1; possibly TRBD2 for D (5 bases). Source material: naive CD4+ T cells from PBMCs, cultured in vitro. Specified subset: naive CD4+ T cells isolated by negative enrichment. The receptor was derived from an adult with COVID-19. CDR3 sequence: CASSLAGLARNEQFF. CDR3 bases: TGTGCCAGCAGCTTGGCCGGGCTAGCTCGCAATGAGCAGTTCTTC.